One and the same sample provided the 21 T cell receptor beta chains below, sequenced in a study of blood T cell repertoires in COVID-19 (dated by TCRdb to 2020 to 2021). Libraries were constructed by the immunoSEQ multiplex PCR assay. TCRdb retrieved this table from immuneACCESS and kept in-frame rearrangements only. Not all clones are present; in checked studies, unresolved V genes account for under half, and no reason is known for the remainder. The sample includes around 700,000 clones, with around 89% observed a single time. Of the sample, under 0.3% is held by the ten largest clones. The source material was peripheral blood. These receptors were taken from a woman between 18 and 29 years old with acute or convalescent COVID-19.

The rearrangement links TRBV2 to TRBJ2-7; no reliable D call. Germline lookup yields CDR1 SNHLY and CDR2 FYNNEI. V was shortened by 0 bases and J by 8 bases, with 8 bases between the two germline ends. The CDR3 is made up of 12 amino acids. This CDR3 is CASSEATRKQYF. The CDR3 coding sequence is TGTGCCAGCAGTGAAGCGACTCGTAAGCAGTACTTC.

The chain joins TRBV6-2 or TRBV6-3 to TRBJ1-2; 8 bases are shared with TRBD1. The CDR3 has 15 amino acids. The germline V gene encodes CDR1 MNHEY and CDR2 SVGEGT. The V and J ends lost 5 bases and 8 bases, in that order; junction bases with no gene match: 13. CDR3 amino acids: CASSAPSTGAIGYTF. The CDR3 DNA follows: TGTGCCAGCAGTGCGCCTTCGACAGGGGCGATCGGCTACACCTTC.

This chain connects TRBV5-1 to TRBJ1-2; 8 bases line up with TRBD1. CDR3 length: 15 residues. The J segment lost 8 bases and the V segment lost 0 bases, leaving 9 bases of the junction unmatched. The germline V gene has CDR1 SGHRS and CDR2 YFSETQ. This CDR3 reads CASSLVGTGGRGYTF. In DNA form, the CDR3 reads TGCGCCAGCAGCTTGGTGGGAACAGGGGGAAGGGGCTACACCTTC.

The CDR3: CASSAGRGRGVTGELFF. In DNA form, the CDR3 reads TGTGCCAGCAGCGCCGGTCGGGGGCGGGGGGTCACCGGGGAGCTGTTTTTT. The rearrangement joins TRBV5-4 to TRBJ2-2; 8 bases are shared with TRBD2. The CDR3 totals 17 residues. V dropped 4 bases and J dropped 4; count of bases not matched to a gene: 12. Germline V gene sequence: CDR1 SGHNT, CDR2 YYREEE (reference sequence).

This clone was counted once. The rearrangement joins TRBV4-1 to TRBJ1-2; 8 bases line up with TRBD1. CDR3 size: 14 residues. Losses at the gene ends were 7 bases for V and 5 bases for J; bases not matched to a gene: 9. Germline lookup yields CDR1 MGHRA and CDR2 YSYEKL. CDR3 coding DNA: TGCGCCAGCACGGAGGGGCAGGGGGCGTATGGCTACACCTTC. Translated, it gives CASTEGQGAYGYTF.

This chain uses TRBV19 with TRBJ2-7, with TRBD1 identical over 7 bases. This CDR3 region has 14 residues. Germline trimming cut 10 bases from V and 7 bases from J; bases unmatched to any gene: 16. From germline, CDR1 is LNHDA and CDR2 SQIVND (reference sequence). Here the CDR3 DNA reads TGTGCCACCCGACGCGACAGGGCCATTGGGGAGCAGTACTTC. It translates to CATRRDRAIGEQYF.

The V gene is TRBV9, the J gene TRBJ1-2; D might be TRBD1 (5 bases). The CDR3 has 13 residues. CDR1 is SGDLS and CDR2 is YYNGEE in the germline V gene. The germline V and J ends were trimmed by 4 bases and 8 bases, with 15 bases remaining between them. The CDR3 protein is CASSPGGDGGYTF. The DNA for the CDR3 is TGTGCCAGCAGCCCAGGAGGGGATGGGGGCTACACCTTC.

For the CDR3, the DNA is TGTGCCAGCAGTCAGAGGTACGAGCAGTACTTC. This gives the protein CASSQRYEQYF. The chain carries TRBV6-2 or TRBV6-3 and TRBJ2-7; D unresolved. Deletions cut 5 bases from V and 4 bases from J, with 6 bases between. Germline V lookup: CDR1 MNHEY, CDR2 SVGEGT. CDR3 size: 11 residues.

This chain uses TRBV5-1 with TRBJ2-1, with TRBD2 identical over 11 bases. V was pared by 1 base and J by 9 bases, with 9 bases of the junction left unmatched. This CDR3 has 16 amino acids. CDR1 and CDR2 (germline): SGHRS, YFSETQ. For the CDR3, the DNA is TGCGCCAGCAGCTTGAATCCTAGCGGGGGGATAGGTGAGCAGTTCTTC. It specifies CASSLNPSGGIGEQFF.

The CDR3 bases are TGCGCCAGCAGTGACAGGGAGGACTCACCCCTCCACTTT. It specifies CASSDREDSPLHF. This chain uses TRBV10-2 with TRBJ1-6; weak D call: TRBD1 (5 bases). V was pared by 3 bases and J by 10 bases, with 10 bases between. CDR3 size: 13 residues. Per germline, CDR1 WSHSY and CDR2 SAAADI.

The J gene is TRBJ2-7, the V gene TRBV30, with 8 nucleotides matching TRBD1. CDR3 length equals 15 residues. V shed 3 bases and J 6 bases; nucleotides not matched to a gene: 13. The germline CDR1 and CDR2 sequences are GTSNPN and SVGIG (reference sequence). CDR3 sequence (DNA): TGTGCCTGGAGCGAAATGGGGACAGGTGCTTCCGAGCAGTACTTC. It yields the protein CAWSEMGTGASEQYF.

The chain carries TRBV7-2 and TRBJ2-2, with 11 bases fitting TRBD2. The V gene end was trimmed by 2 bases and the J gene end by 6 bases; junction bases not matched to a gene: 8. There are 17 residues in the CDR3. Germline V CDR1 and CDR2: SGHTA, FQGNSA. This chain's CDR3 is CASSLRGGSGGAGELFF. The DNA for the CDR3 is TGTGCCAGCAGCTTAAGAGGTGGTAGCGGGGGGGCCGGGGAGCTGTTTTTT.

The genes are TRBV3-1 (or the pseudogene TRBV3-2) and TRBJ1-5; D possibly corresponds to TRBD1 (5 bases). The CDR3 has 15 amino acids. V was pared by 5 bases and J by 4 bases, with 15 bases between. The germline V gene encodes CDR1 LGHDT and CDR2 YNNKEL (reference sequence). CDR3 sequence reads: CASSSSRTSNQPQHF. The CDR3 nucleotides read TGTGCCAGCAGCAGCTCCCGGACAAGTAATCAGCCCCAGCATTTT.

The rearrangement uses TRBV11-3 and TRBJ1-2; 9 bases agree with TRBD1. Germline V gives CDR1 SGHNT, CDR2 YENEEA. The V gene end was trimmed by 5 bases and the J gene end by 5 bases; junction bases not matched to a gene: 3. This CDR3 has 13 residues. The CDR3: CASSHGQGYGYTF. DNA for the CDR3: TGTGCCAGCAGCCATGGACAGGGGTATGGCTACACCTTC.

V is TRBV6-5 and J is TRBJ2-1; a possible D gene is TRBD2 (5 bases). Per germline, CDR1 MNHEY and CDR2 SVGAGI. V was trimmed by 3 bases and J by 7 bases, leaving 10 bases between them. The CDR3 sequence is 13 residues long. DNA for the CDR3: TGTGCCAGCAGTTATTCAAGCGGTAATGAGCAGTTCTTC. This gives the protein CASSYSSGNEQFF.

V usage is TRBV15 and J usage is TRBJ1-4, with D hard to call. Per the germline V gene, CDR1 is LNHNV and CDR2 is YYDKDF (reference sequence). The CDR3 loop spans 15 amino acids. V was cut by 0 bases and J by 4 bases, with 9 bases left in between. CDR3 loop: CATSREPGSNEKLFF. The CDR3 DNA reads as TGTGCCACCAGCAGAGAGCCTGGGAGTAATGAAAAACTGTTTTTT.

This clone turned up a few times. Additional DNA sequences in this sample encode the identical CDR3. This sequence joins TRBV2 and TRBJ1-5; possible D gene TRBD1, 5 bases. Germline values: CDR1 SNHLY, CDR2 FYNNEI. The CDR3 spans 13 residues. V lost 4 bases and J lost 3, with 7 bases in between. CDR3 sequence (DNA): TGTGCCAGCAGTGGACAGCCCAATCAGCCCCAGCATTTT. Residues: CASSGQPNQPQHF. The full variable domain, with the rest looked up from reference TRBV2 and TRBJ1-5, is EPEVTQTPSHQVTQMGQEVILRCVPISNHLYFYWYRQILGQKVEFLVSFYNNEISEKSEIFDDQFSVERPDGSNFTLKIRSTKLEDSAMYFCASSGQPNQPQHFGDGTRLSIL.

This chain uses TRBV5-6 with TRBJ1-1; TRBD1 matches 8 bases. CDR3 length: 14 amino acids. The germline V gene encodes CDR1 SGHDT and CDR2 YYEEEE. J lost 0 bases, V lost 8 bases, and 6 bases had no gene match. The CDR3 loop is CARTRQGMNTEAFF. CDR3 coding DNA: TGTGCCAGAACCCGACAGGGGATGAACACTGAAGCTTTCTTT.

The chain recombines TRBV4-3 with TRBJ2-5, with 7 bases aligning to TRBD2. The CDR3 loop spans 15 amino acids. Germline loops: CDR1 LGHNA, CDR2 YSLEER. Trimming at V came to 3 bases and at J to 2 bases, leaving 6 bases not matched to a gene. This CDR3 is CASSQVWRGQETQYF. The DNA for the CDR3 is TGCGCCAGCAGCCAGGTCTGGCGGGGGCAAGAGACCCAGTACTTC.

The chain recombines TRBV4-1 with TRBJ2-1, with 9 positions matching TRBD2. V lost 2 bases to trimming and J lost 4 bases; unmatched junction nucleotides: 6. The germline V gene encodes CDR1 MGHRA and CDR2 YSYEKL. There are 16 residues in the CDR3. For the CDR3, the DNA is TGCGCCAGCAGCCAAACGCTGAGCGGGGGGTACAATGAGCAGTTCTTC. It translates to CASSQTLSGGYNEQFF.

The CDR3: CASSLEQGADTQYF. CDR3 coding DNA: TGTGCCAGCAGCTTAGAACAGGGGGCAGATACGCAGTATTTT. V and J are TRBV13 and TRBJ2-3; 8 positions agree with TRBD1. Looked up from germline, CDR1 is PRHDT and CDR2 is FYEKMQ (reference sequence). J lost 4 bases, V lost 1 base, and 1 base had no gene match. This CDR3 comprises 14 residues. The whole variable domain, remainder taken from reference TRBV13 and TRBJ2-3, is AAGVIQSPRHLIKEKRETATLKCYPIPRHDTVYWYQQGPGQDPQFLISFYEKMQSDKGSIPDRFSAQQFSDYHSELNMSSLELGDSALYFCASSLEQGADTQYFGPGTRLTVL.